This TCR beta chain was profiled in a study of spatial heterogeneity in lung cancer. Study as a whole: The donor group consisted of roughly 70 patients who had untreated, early-stage non-small cell lung cancer. Each time, sequencing found more beta-chain sequences than alpha-chain sequences.

This clonotype has a handful of counts. Each TCR cDNA molecule bore a unique molecular identifier. Each CDR3 protein gets one entry after TCRdb re-called the 5' RACE reads with MiXCR. Counted here are over 95,000 distinct CDR3 sequences, 10% to 11% occurring once; the ten biggest clones make up roughly 26%. Indicated time point: blood at routine non-recurrence follow-up after resection. The CDR3 has 14 residues. Trimming cost V 2 bases and J 3 bases, with 8 bases left between them. Looked up from germline, CDR1 is MGHDK and CDR2 is SYGVNS. The sequencing used PBMCs, collected at follow-up. The sequence was collected from a female donor with early-stage non-small cell lung cancer. The V call is TRBV25-1, the J call TRBJ2-1; TRBD1 might be the D (6 bases). The CDR3 protein is CASSEGQNYNEQFF. DNA of the CDR3: TGTGCCAGCAGTGAAGGACAGAACTACAATGAGCAGTTCTTC. The complete variable domain, with remaining parts taken from reference TRBV25-1 and TRBJ2-1, reads EADIYQTPRYLVIGTGKKITLECSQTMGHDKMYWYQQDPGMELHLIHYSYGVNSTEKGDLSSESTVSRIRTEHFPLTLESARPSHTSQYLCASSEGQNYNEQFFGPGTRLTVL.